A selection of T cell receptor beta chains follows, all from one sample in a study of blood T cells in healthy people across ages. TCRdb used MiXCR to reprocess the 5' RACE reads, holding one entry per CDR3 protein. The sample comprises 450,000 to 650,000 distinct CDR3 sequences, 24% of which are singletons, and roughly 9.4% rests with the top ten. The same data also contributed to another study, on T cells of mothers and their children.

The specimen was blood. These receptor sequences come from a boy younger than 18 in good health. Both conserved end residues are part of each CDR3. The D gene is left open where the match is weak. Some rows mark clone size as missing; the rest say once, few, many or name a class of expanded clone.

j_call,clone_size,v_call,d_call,cdr3_nt,cdr3_aa
TRBJ2-7,NA,TRBV12-3/TRBV12-4,NA,TGTGCCACCTCTCGAACCGGGACCTCCTACGAGCAGTACTTC,CATSRTGTSYEQYF
TRBJ2-7,NA,TRBV20-1,NA,TGCAGTGCTAGATCCAACAGGGGGGGGACCTACGAGCAGTACTTC,CSARSNRGGTYEQYF
TRBJ2-5,NA,TRBV29-1,TRBD2,TGCAGCGTTGTGGGGTCGGGGGGTCAAGAGACCCAGTACTTC,CSVVGSGGQETQYF
TRBJ1-4,few,TRBV27,NA,TGTGCCAGCAGTTTAGGACAAGGCGCCGGACTTAATGAAAAACTGTTTTTT,CASSLGQGAGLNEKLFF
TRBJ1-2,NA,TRBV28,NA,TGTGCCAGCGGGACGGGGGTCCCTGGCTACACCTTC,CASGTGVPGYTF
TRBJ1-1,NA,TRBV18,NA,TGTGCCAGCTCCGCCGGAGTTGAAGCTTTCTTT,CASSAGVEAFF
TRBJ2-5,few,TRBV7-9,NA,TGTGCCAGCTCTCCACCCCAGGGTTCAAGCGGGACCCAGTACTTC,CASSPPQGSSGTQYF
TRBJ2-3,NA,TRBV20-1,TRBD1,TGCAGTGCCTCCCCGGGACAGGGGTTGGATACGCAGTATTTT,CSASPGQGLDTQYF
TRBJ2-7,many,TRBV7-2,NA,TGTGCCAGCAGCTTAGGAGGCAGGGACTACGAGCAGTACTTC,CASSLGGRDYEQYF
TRBJ1-1,NA,TRBV5-1,NA,TGCGCCAGCAGCTCGGCGGGGCCAGGAATGAACACTGAAGCTTTCTTT,CASSSAGPGMNTEAFF
TRBJ2-1,NA,TRBV6-2/TRBV6-3,TRBD2,TGTGCCAGCCGCTCGCATAGCGGGAGGCCCTTGGATGAGCAGTTCTTC,CASRSHSGRPLDEQFF
TRBJ2-7,few,TRBV29-1,NA,TGCAGCGTCGCAACGAGCCGGGACACCTCCTACGAGCAGTACTTC,CSVATSRDTSYEQYF
TRBJ1-1,few,TRBV4-1,TRBD1,TGCGCCAGCAGTCGCGCCACAGGGGGTAGCACTGAAGCTTTCTTT,CASSRATGGSTEAFF
TRBJ1-5,few,TRBV12-3/TRBV12-4,TRBD1,TGTGCCAGCAGTCGACACCGCTTGGTTGGACAGGGTAACCAGCCCCAGCATTTT,CASSRHRLVGQGNQPQHF
TRBJ2-2,NA,TRBV28,TRBD1,TGTGCCAGCAGCCCCGGGACAGGGGCCTTTTTT,CASSPGTGAFF
TRBJ2-1,NA,TRBV7-6,TRBD2,TGTGCCAGCAGCCCCCGGGGGGTATCCTACAATGAGCAGTTCTTC,CASSPRGVSYNEQFF
TRBJ2-1,NA,TRBV6-2/TRBV6-3,TRBD2,TGTGCCAGCAGTCCGGGACTAGCGGCCTCCTACAATGAGCAGTTCTTC,CASSPGLAASYNEQFF
TRBJ2-1,few,TRBV7-8,NA,TGTGCCAGCAGCACCCGGACTGATTCCTACAATGAGCAGTTCTTC,CASSTRTDSYNEQFF
TRBJ2-1,many,TRBV12-3/TRBV12-4,NA,TGTGCCAGCAGTTTCCGTCGGGTCCACGTTGAGCAGTTCTTC,CASSFRRVHVEQFF
TRBJ2-2,NA,TRBV18,NA,TGTGCCAGCTCACCTCCGACAGCGGAGAACACCGGGGAGCTGTTTTTT,CASSPPTAENTGELFF
TRBJ1-2,NA,TRBV7-9,NA,TGTGCCAGCAGCTTAGATTATGGCTACACCTTC,CASSLDYGYTF
TRBJ2-1,NA,TRBV20-1,NA,TGCAGTGCTAGAGTCCTGGCGGGGGCAGACAATGAGCAGTTCTTC,CSARVLAGADNEQFF
TRBJ2-7,few,TRBV12-3/TRBV12-4,NA,TGTGCCAGCAGTTTCTTCAGGGGTGAGCAGTACTTC,CASSFFRGEQYF
TRBJ2-7,NA,TRBV7-2,NA,TGTGCCAGCAGCTTATATATCGTTAGTGGGTCACCACACGAGCAGTACTTC,CASSLYIVSGSPHEQYF
TRBJ1-5,few,TRBV29-1,NA,TGCAGCGTTCAACAGGAGGGCAATCAGCCCCAGCATTTT,CSVQQEGNQPQHF
TRBJ1-1,NA,TRBV13,NA,TGTGCCAGCAGTAAAGGGGGTATTTGGGCTTTCTTT,CASSKGGIWAFF
TRBJ1-1,NA,TRBV7-6,NA,TGTGCCAGCAGCCCCACAGCGGACTTGCCTGCGAACACTGAAGCTTTCTTT,CASSPTADLPANTEAFF
TRBJ2-1,few,TRBV6-2/TRBV6-3,TRBD2,TGTGCCAGCAGCTACTCTTTTACTAGCGGGAGGGAGCAGTTCTTC,CASSYSFTSGREQFF
TRBJ2-7,many,TRBV5-1,TRBD1,TGCGCCAGCAGCCCCGGGACAGTTTACGAGCAGTACTTC,CASSPGTVYEQYF
TRBJ2-7,NA,TRBV20-1,TRBD2,TGCAGTGTCCTAGGCCGGGAGGGCTCCTACGAGCAGTACTTC,CSVLGREGSYEQYF
TRBJ2-7,NA,TRBV29-1,NA,TGCAGCCCGTTGTGCTGGACAGTGGACTACGAGCAGTACTTC,CSPLCWTVDYEQYF
TRBJ2-4,NA,TRBV28,NA,TGTGCCTGCAGTGCCGGGGGCATTCAGTACTTC,CACSAGGIQYF
TRBJ2-5,NA,TRBV6-4,TRBD2,TGTGCCCTTTCCCAAGCGGGGCTAACCCAAGAGACCCAGTACTTC,CALSQAGLTQETQYF
TRBJ2-1,NA,TRBV7-3,NA,TGTGCCAGCAGCTTAAATTCAGGCAGGGGAGCCCTATTGGGGGGTGAGCAGTCCTTC,CASSLNSGRGALLGGEQSF
TRBJ2-2,few,TRBV11-2,NA,TGTGCCAGCAGCTTAGTTCCACTGAACACCGGGGAGCTGTTTTTT,CASSLVPLNTGELFF
TRBJ1-1,NA,TRBV12-3/TRBV12-4,NA,TGTGCCAGCAGTTTAGTATCAGGCATGAACACTGAAGCTTTCTTT,CASSLVSGMNTEAFF
TRBJ2-2,few,TRBV6-5,TRBD1,TGTGCCAGCAGTTCGGACAGGGGGCAGGAGCTGTTTTTT,CASSSDRGQELFF
TRBJ2-7,few,TRBV28,NA,TGTGCCAGCAGTTTAGGGGTCACGGGGGAGCAGTACTTC,CASSLGVTGEQYF
TRBJ2-3,few,TRBV11-2,NA,TGTGCCAGCATCATACCCCACTCCTCAGATACGCAGTATTTT,CASIIPHSSDTQYF
TRBJ2-7,NA,TRBV20-1,TRBD2,TGCAGTGCTACCTCTGCGGGGGGTGGACCCTACGAGCAGTACTTC,CSATSAGGGPYEQYF
TRBJ2-4,few,TRBV20-1,TRBD2,TGCAGTGCTAGGGCTAGCGGGGGGGCCAAAAACATTCAGTACTTC,CSARASGGAKNIQYF
TRBJ1-4,NA,TRBV4-2,NA,TGTCCCAGCAGCCAAGGGGGGTCAGGGGCTAGTTGGGAAAAACTGTTTTTT,CPSSQGGSGASWEKLFF
TRBJ1-3,NA,TRBV5-1,TRBD1,TGCGCCAGCAGCCTCTGGGACAGGGGAAACACCATATATTTT,CASSLWDRGNTIYF
TRBJ2-3,few,TRBV3-1,TRBD2,TGTGCCAGCAGCTATTCCGGGACTAGCGGGGGGGCGGTTCATACGCAGTATTTT,CASSYSGTSGGAVHTQYF
TRBJ2-1,NA,TRBV12-3/TRBV12-4,NA,TGTGCCAGCAAGGCACGGGAGTACTACAATGAGCAGTTCTTC,CASKAREYYNEQFF
TRBJ1-6,NA,TRBV4-2,NA,TGTGCCAGCAGTAACCTGGGGTCGGGTAATTCACCCCTCCACTTT,CASSNLGSGNSPLHF
TRBJ2-7,many,TRBV20-1,NA,TGCAGTGCTAGCTCCGGGACGACGTACGAGCAGTACTTC,CSASSGTTYEQYF
TRBJ2-5,NA,TRBV28,NA,TGTGCCAGCAGTTCGGGACTGGGGCGGCAGACCCAGTACTTC,CASSSGLGRQTQYF